These 8 T cell receptor beta chains originate from one sample sequenced in a study of blood T cell repertoires in COVID-19. The data were produced by immunoSEQ multiplex PCR, yet TCRdb's version contains in-frame clones alone and is incomplete. The table lists around 190,000 clones, 75% to 90% of them singletons. Source material: peripheral blood. The origin of the receptors is a woman between 70 and 85 years old with COVID-19, enrolled during active disease.

This rearrangement joins TRBV28 to TRBJ2-1; 11 nucleotides line up with TRBD2. The trim removed 6 bases at V and 8 bases at J, leaving 6 bases unmatched. Germline CDR1 MDHEN, CDR2 SYDVKM. The CDR3 covers 14 residues. CDR3 DNA: TGTGCCAGCAGGAACCTAGCGGGAGGAGATGAGCAGTTCTTC. Its protein is CASRNLAGGDEQFF.

The chain joins TRBV19 to TRBJ2-1; 12 bases fit TRBD2. V lost 3 bases to trimming and J lost 8 bases; unmatched junction nucleotides: 11. CDR3 size: 17 residues. The germline gives CDR1 LNHDA, CDR2 SQIVND (reference sequence). CDR3 loop: CASSMNLAGGPGDEQFF. CDR3 DNA sequence: TGTGCCAGTAGTATGAACCTAGCGGGAGGGCCGGGGGATGAGCAGTTCTTC.

V is TRBV29-1 and J is TRBJ2-7; 7 positions agree with TRBD1. Per germline, CDR1 SQVTM and CDR2 ANQGSEA. Trimming cost V 7 bases and J 7 bases; bases outside gene matches: 10. There are 12 residues in the CDR3. CDR3 sequence reads: CSAGQITGEQYF. CDR3 sequence (DNA): TGCAGCGCGGGACAGATCACGGGGGAGCAGTACTTC.

V and J are TRBV19 and TRBJ1-1, with D possibly being TRBD1 (5 bases). CDR3 size: 15 residues. V lost 4 bases and J 3 bases, leaving 15 bases between the germline ends. The germline V gene has CDR1 LNHDA and CDR2 SQIVND (reference sequence). CDR3 in DNA: TGTGCCAGTAGTACTAGAACAGGAGCCTACACTGAAGCTTTCTTT. This translates into CASSTRTGAYTEAFF.

V gene TRBV6-5 combines with J gene TRBJ1-1; no clear D gene. Germline CDR1 is MNHEY and CDR2 is SVGAGI. The V and J ends lost 7 bases and 7 bases respectively, with 10 bases between them. The CDR3 is made up of 11 amino acids. CDR3 sequence: CASKELLEAFF. The CDR3 DNA follows: TGTGCCAGCAAGGAGCTTCTTGAAGCTTTCTTT.

This rearrangement joins TRBV9 to TRBJ1-6, with a possible D match to TRBD1 (6 bases). Germline CDR1 is SGDLS and CDR2 is YYNGEE. The CDR3 loop spans 14 amino acids. V lost 3 bases and J 6 bases, leaving 10 bases between the germline ends. CDR3 residues: CASSGQVPNSPLHF. The CDR3 DNA reads as TGTGCCAGCAGCGGACAGGTTCCTAATTCACCCCTCCACTTT.

The chain is built from TRBV19 and TRBJ2-7; a possible D gene is TRBD1 (6 bases). Trimming cost V 1 base and J 4 bases, with 8 bases left between them. The CDR3 totals 13 residues. Germline CDR1 and CDR2: LNHDA and SQIVND (reference sequence). CDR3 residues: CASSIADRYEQYF. In DNA form, the CDR3 reads TGTGCCAGTAGTATAGCGGACAGATACGAGCAGTACTTC.

The V call is TRBV7-9, the J call TRBJ2-2; TRBD2 aligns across 10 bases. The germline V gene has CDR1 SEHNR and CDR2 FQNEAQ (reference sequence). The CDR3 has 18 residues. V dropped 3 bases and J dropped 0; count of bases not matched to a gene: 7. The CDR3 is CASSFRLAGVANTGELFF. The DNA for the CDR3 is TGTGCCAGCAGCTTTCGCCTAGCGGGAGTCGCGAACACCGGGGAGCTGTTTTTT.